This T cell receptor (beta chain) originates from a study of blood T cell repertoires in COVID-19. Categorization into cohorts depended on clinical history that participants reported. The ends were cut back, 0 bases at V and 9 bases at J, with 6 bases in the middle. The CDR3 totals 11 residues. Germline V gene sequence: CDR1 DFQATT, CDR2 SNEGSKA (reference sequence). In the original analysis: Nucleated cell counts were estimated from reference gene primer amplification. Repertoires were generated with immunoSEQ multiplex PCR, while TCRdb's copy carries only in-frame clones and drops some. V, J and clone size reflect that table, while D and trimming were determined from the DNA. The sample lists over 350,000 clones, around 89% occurring once.

Input material: PBMCs or T cells enriched from blood (not recorded which). V usage is TRBV20-1 and J usage is TRBJ1-3; D is uncertain. The TCR sequence derives from a woman between 25 and 40 years old with acute COVID-19. The CDR3 DNA reads as TGCAGTGCTAGAGACGATAGCACCATATATTTT. Translation gives CSARDDSTIYF.